Shown below are 8 T cell receptor beta chains from a single sample sequenced in a study of T cell responses to AZD1222 COVID-19 vaccine (dated by TCRdb to the early 2020s). Receptor amplification or capture employed the immunoSEQ multiplex PCR assay. TCRdb provides this immuneACCESS table in a form limited to in-frame rearrangements. Some clones are lacking; in checked studies, under half of them reflect an unresolved V gene, and why the rest are absent is not known. The sample profile shows about 140,000 clones; almost 90% of them were found once. Roughly 3% of the sample comes from the top ten. Explained via the paper, the time point label denotes: baseline before first vaccination. Sequenced material: peripheral blood, taken on day 0 of AZD1222 vaccination. All receptors come from an adult in good health.

The rearrangement uses TRBV29-1 and TRBJ2-5, with 11 bases lining up with TRBD2. The germline V gene has CDR1 SQVTM and CDR2 ANQGSEA. Trimming removed 0 bases from V and 5 bases from J; junction bases left unmatched: 11. The CDR3 extends over 17 amino acids. The CDR3 coding sequence is TGCAGCGTTGAAGAATTAACTAGCGGGAGAGTAGGGGAGACCCAGTACTTC. Translated, it gives CSVEELTSGRVGETQYF.

V usage is TRBV19 and J usage is TRBJ1-2, with 10 bases matching TRBD1. The CDR3 covers 17 residues. J gave up 5 bases and V 5 bases, and 14 bases lay outside the gene matches. CDR1 is LNHDA, CDR2 SQIVND, per germline (reference sequence). The CDR3 is CASSASGQGTGEYGYTF. DNA of the CDR3: TGTGCCAGTAGTGCTTCGGGACAGGGGACGGGGGAATATGGCTACACCTTC.

The chain combines TRBV29-1 with TRBJ2-7, with TRBD2 identical over 9 bases. The CDR3 covers 15 residues. CDR1 and CDR2 (germline): SQVTM, ANQGSEA. J lost 1 base, V lost 3 bases, and 7 bases had no gene match. CDR3 DNA: TGCAGCGTTGACTGGCGGGAGGGCGCGTCCTACGAGCAGTACTTC. This translates into CSVDWREGASYEQYF.

This chain uses TRBV11-3 with TRBJ2-7; D unclear. V lost 5 bases to trimming and J lost 4 bases, with 18 bases between them. Germline V CDR1 and CDR2: SGHNT, YENEEA. The CDR3 totals 15 residues. In nucleotides, the CDR3 is TGTGCCAGCAGCGGTTCCGGCAAAGAGGAATACGAGCAGTACTTC. Amino acid sequence: CASSGSGKEEYEQYF.

This clone was seen only once. The chain combines TRBV5-4 with TRBJ1-1, with D uncertain. Trimming pared 1 base from V and 6 bases from J, leaving 16 bases between. This CDR3 contains 15 residues. Germline-derived CDR1 and CDR2 are SGHNT and YYREEE (reference sequence). The DNA for the CDR3 is TGTGCCAGCAGCTTGCCAGGAGCTGTTAACGCTGAAGCTTTCTTT. Encoded protein: CASSLPGAVNAEAFF.

The V and J genes are TRBV7-8 and TRBJ2-3; no clear D gene. Germline V gene lookup returns CDR1 SGHVS and CDR2 FQNEAQ. This CDR3 comprises 14 residues. V was trimmed by 3 bases and J by 9 bases, leaving 16 bases between them. The CDR3: CASSFKSESDTQYF. CDR3 in DNA: TGTGCCAGCAGCTTTAAAAGCGAATCGGACACGCAGTATTTT.

The chain combines TRBV6-6 with TRBJ1-4; D remains unclear. Per germline, CDR1 MNHNY and CDR2 SVGAGI (reference sequence). The V end was cut by 7 bases, the J end by 6 bases, with 12 bases between. The CDR3 has 13 amino acids. CDR3 residues: CASKPRVDEKLFF. The CDR3 DNA reads TGTGCCAGCAAACCCCGGGTGGATGAAAAACTGTTTTTT.

The chain joins TRBV4-3 to TRBJ2-5; D might be TRBD1 (5 bases). CDR3 length: 14 residues. CDR1 and CDR2 from the germline V gene are LGHNA and YSLEER. Trimming removed 1 base at V and 5 bases at J, with 11 bases between. This CDR3 reads CASSQVGVSETQYF. The CDR3 DNA is TGCGCCAGCAGCCAAGTAGGGGTATCCGAGACCCAGTACTTC.